This T cell receptor (beta chain) was obtained from a study of blood T cell repertoires in COVID-19. Study context: From the United States, Italy and Spain came samples of acute and convalescent COVID-19. PBMCs, B-cell-depleted T cells, or T cells provided the cDNA or gDNA that made up the material.

Germline-derived CDR1 and CDR2 are SGHRS and YFSETQ. The CDR3 sequence is 14 residues long. V was shortened by 4 bases and J by 4 bases, with 12 bases between the two germline ends. Sequencing was performed with immunoSEQ multiplex PCR; in TCRdb, only in-frame clones are kept and a portion is missing. There are over 200,000 clones in the sample; approximately 89% occur only once, and 4% to 5.5% lies in the top ten. This clone occurred once. The sample consisted of peripheral blood. This sequence joins TRBV5-1 and TRBJ1-5, with D hard to call. The sequence derives from a middle-aged woman with acute or convalescent COVID-19. CDR3 sequence reads: CASSPRGGNQPQHF. For the CDR3, the DNA is TGCGCCAGCAGCCCAAGAGGAGGAAATCAGCCCCAGCATTTT.